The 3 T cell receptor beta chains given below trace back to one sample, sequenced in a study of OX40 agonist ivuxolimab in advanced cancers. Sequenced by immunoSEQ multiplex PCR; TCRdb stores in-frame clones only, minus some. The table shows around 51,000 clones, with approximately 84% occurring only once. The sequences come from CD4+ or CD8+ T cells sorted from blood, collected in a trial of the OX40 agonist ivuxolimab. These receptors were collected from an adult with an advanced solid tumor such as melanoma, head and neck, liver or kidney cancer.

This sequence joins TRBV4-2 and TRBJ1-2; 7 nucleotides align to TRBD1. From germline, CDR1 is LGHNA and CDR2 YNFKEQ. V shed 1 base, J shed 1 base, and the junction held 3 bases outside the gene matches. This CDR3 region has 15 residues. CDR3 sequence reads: CASSQGQGDNYGYTF. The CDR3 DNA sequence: TGTGCCAGCAGCCAAGGACAGGGCGATAACTATGGCTACACCTTC.

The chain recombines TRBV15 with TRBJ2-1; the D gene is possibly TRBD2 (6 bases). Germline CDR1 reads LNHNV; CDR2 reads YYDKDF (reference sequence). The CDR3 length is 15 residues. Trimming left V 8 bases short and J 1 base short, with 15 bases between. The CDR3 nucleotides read TGTGCCACCGCTCGGCAGGGAGGTTCCTACAATGAGCAGTTCTTC. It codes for CATARQGGSYNEQFF.

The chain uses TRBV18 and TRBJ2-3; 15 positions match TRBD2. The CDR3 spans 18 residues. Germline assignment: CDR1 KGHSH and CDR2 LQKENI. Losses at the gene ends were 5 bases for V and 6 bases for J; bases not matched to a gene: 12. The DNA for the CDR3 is TGTGCCAGCTCAGCAAATGGACTAGCGGGGGGGCCTTTGGATACGCAGTATTTT. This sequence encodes CASSANGLAGGPLDTQYF. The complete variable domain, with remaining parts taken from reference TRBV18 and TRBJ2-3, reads NAGVMQNPRHLVRRRGQEARLRCSPMKGHSHVYWYRQLPEEGLKFMVYLQKENIIDESGMPKERFSAEFPKEGPSILRIQQVVRGDSAAYFCASSANGLAGGPLDTQYFGPGTRLTVL.